This record covers a single T cell receptor beta chain. Primers for the PCR totalled 60 Vbeta and 13 Jbeta. Clones were sequenced by immunoSEQ multiplex PCR, and TCRdb holds only the in-frame ones, with some missing. The sample holds 150,000 or so clones, over 70% seen once. The sample belongs to a study of cytomegalovirus exposure and HLA in healthy donors. The CDR3 has 17 residues. Germline V gene lookup returns CDR1 KGHSH and CDR2 LQKENI. V shed 3 bases and J 2 bases; nucleotides not matched to a gene: 11. This receptor was taken from a woman between 50 and 59 years old in good health and CMV-seropositive. J is TRBJ2-7 and V is TRBV18, with 9 positions matching TRBD1. Sequencing was done on a sample of PBMCs. The CDR3 nucleotides are TGTGCCAGCTCACCGACTACCCCGGGACAGGGAACCTACGAGCAGTACTTC. This translates into CASSPTTPGQGTYEQYF.